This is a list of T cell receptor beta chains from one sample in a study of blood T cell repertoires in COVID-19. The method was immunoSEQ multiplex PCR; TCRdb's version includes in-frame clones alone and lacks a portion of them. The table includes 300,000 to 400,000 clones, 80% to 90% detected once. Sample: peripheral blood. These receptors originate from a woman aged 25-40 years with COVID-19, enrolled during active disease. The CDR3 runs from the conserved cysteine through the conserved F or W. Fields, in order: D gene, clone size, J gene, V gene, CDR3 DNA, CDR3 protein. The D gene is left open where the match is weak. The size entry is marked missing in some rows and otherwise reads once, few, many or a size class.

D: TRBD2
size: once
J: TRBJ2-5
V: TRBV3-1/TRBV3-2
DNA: TGTGCCAGCAGCCGAGCGGGAGGGCAAGAGACCCAGTACTTC
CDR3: CASSRAGGQETQYF

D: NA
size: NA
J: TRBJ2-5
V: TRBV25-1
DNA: TGTGCCAGCAGTGAGGGGAGGGGGGTAGAGACCCAGTACTTC
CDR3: CASSEGRGVETQYF

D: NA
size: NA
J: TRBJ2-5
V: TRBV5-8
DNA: TGTGCCAGCAGCTCCCGACTAGTCACGGAGACCCAGTACTTC
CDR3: CASSSRLVTETQYF

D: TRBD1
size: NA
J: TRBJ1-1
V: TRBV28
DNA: TGTGCCAGCAGTCAGAGGAGTTGGGGACAGACGAACACTGAAGCTTTCTTT
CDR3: CASSQRSWGQTNTEAFF

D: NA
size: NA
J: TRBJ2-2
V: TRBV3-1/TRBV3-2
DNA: TGTGCCAGCAGCCAAGATCTCGGGGCCGGGGAGCTGTTTTTT
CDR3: CASSQDLGAGELFF

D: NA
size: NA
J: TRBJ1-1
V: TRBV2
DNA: TGTGCCAGCAAGACAACTAACACTGAAGCTTTCTTT
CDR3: CASKTTNTEAFF

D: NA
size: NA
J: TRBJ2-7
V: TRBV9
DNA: TGTGCCAGCAGCGTAGGGGACGGGGGTCCGACCTACGAGCAGTACTTC
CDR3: CASSVGDGGPTYEQYF

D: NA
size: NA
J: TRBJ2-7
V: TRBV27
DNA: TGTGCCAGCAGTTCCACCCGGGTTATCTGGCACGAGCAGTACTTC
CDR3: CASSSTRVIWHEQYF

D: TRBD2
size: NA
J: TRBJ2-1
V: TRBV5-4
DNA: TGTGCCAGCAGCTTGGCCCCGGGGGGGCTTGGCAATGAGCAGTTCTTC
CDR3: CASSLAPGGLGNEQFF

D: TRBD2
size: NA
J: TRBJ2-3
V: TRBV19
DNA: TGTGCCAGTAGTATCCAGCGGGAGCTAGATACGCAGTGTTTT
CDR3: CASSIQRELDTQCF

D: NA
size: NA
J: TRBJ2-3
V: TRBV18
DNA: TGTGCCAGCTCACCAGGGCGTAGCACAGATACGCAGTATTTT
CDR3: CASSPGRSTDTQYF

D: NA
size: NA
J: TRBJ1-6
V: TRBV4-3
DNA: TGCGCCAGCAGCCAAGATTTAGTGAGACCCACAGATTCACCCCTCCACTTT
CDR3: CASSQDLVRPTDSPLHF

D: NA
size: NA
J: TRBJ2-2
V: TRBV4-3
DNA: TGCGCCAGCAGCCAAGCGGGATTGAACACCGGGGAGCTGTTTTTT
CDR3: CASSQAGLNTGELFF

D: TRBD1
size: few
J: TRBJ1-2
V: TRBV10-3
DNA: TGTGCCATCAGTGATGTGCAGGGACAGGGTATCTATGGCTACACCTTC
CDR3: CAISDVQGQGIYGYTF

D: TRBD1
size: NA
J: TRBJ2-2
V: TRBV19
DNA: TGTGCCAGTAGTTCAGGGACAGACCGTTTTCCCGGGGAGCTGTTTTTT
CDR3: CASSSGTDRFPGELFF

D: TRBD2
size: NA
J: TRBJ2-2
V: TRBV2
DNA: TGTGCCAGCAGTCCTAGCGGCGGCACCGGGGAGCTGTTTTTT
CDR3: CASSPSGGTGELFF

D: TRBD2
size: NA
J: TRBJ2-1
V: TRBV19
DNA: TGTGCCAGTAGTATGCCCGGGACTAGTTCCTACAATGAGCAGTTCTTC
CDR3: CASSMPGTSSYNEQFF

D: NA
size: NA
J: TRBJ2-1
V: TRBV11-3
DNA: TGTGCCAGCAGCTTAGGGCTACCAAGGGGTGAGCAGTTCTTC
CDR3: CASSLGLPRGEQFF

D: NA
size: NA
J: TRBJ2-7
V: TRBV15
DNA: TGTGCCACCAGCGGGCCCTCTCAGGGAAGCTCCTACGAGCAGTACTTC
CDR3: CATSGPSQGSSYEQYF

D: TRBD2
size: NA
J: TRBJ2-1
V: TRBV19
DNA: TGTGCCGGGGCTTCCGGGACTAGCACGTTCTTC
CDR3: CAGASGTSTFF

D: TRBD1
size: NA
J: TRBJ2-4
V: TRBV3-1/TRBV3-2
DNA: TGTGCCAGCAGCCAAGGAACTAGGACAGGGAGAAACATTCAGTACTTC
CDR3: CASSQGTRTGRNIQYF

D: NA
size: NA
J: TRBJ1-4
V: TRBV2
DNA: TGTGCCAGCAGCGCTGACTCTTCGCGTAATGAAAAACTGTTTTTT
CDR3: CASSADSSRNEKLFF

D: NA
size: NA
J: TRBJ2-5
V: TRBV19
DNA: TGTGCCAGTAGTGACCCAGGGGTCGGGGAGACCCAGTACTTC
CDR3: CASSDPGVGETQYF

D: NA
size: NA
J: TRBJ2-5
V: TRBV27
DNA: TGTGCCAGCAGGTCCCCATACACGGGACACCTCCAAGAGACCCAGTACTTC
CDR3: CASRSPYTGHLQETQYF

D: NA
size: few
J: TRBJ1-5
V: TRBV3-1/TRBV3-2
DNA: TGTGCCAGCAGCCAAGAGGGGGCTGGCAATCAGCCCCAGCATTTT
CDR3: CASSQEGAGNQPQHF

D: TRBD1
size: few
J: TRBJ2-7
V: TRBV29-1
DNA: TGCAGCGTGGCGGGACAGGGGGCATCCTACGAGCAGTACTTC
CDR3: CSVAGQGASYEQYF

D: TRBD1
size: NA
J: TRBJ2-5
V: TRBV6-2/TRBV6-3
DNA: TGTGCCAGCAGTCAGGGACAGGGGGTAGCGACCCAGTACTTC
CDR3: CASSQGQGVATQYF

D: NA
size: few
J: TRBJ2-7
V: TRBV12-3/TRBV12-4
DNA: TGTGCCAGCAGTTTGTACAGTACCTACGAGCAGTACTTC
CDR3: CASSLYSTYEQYF